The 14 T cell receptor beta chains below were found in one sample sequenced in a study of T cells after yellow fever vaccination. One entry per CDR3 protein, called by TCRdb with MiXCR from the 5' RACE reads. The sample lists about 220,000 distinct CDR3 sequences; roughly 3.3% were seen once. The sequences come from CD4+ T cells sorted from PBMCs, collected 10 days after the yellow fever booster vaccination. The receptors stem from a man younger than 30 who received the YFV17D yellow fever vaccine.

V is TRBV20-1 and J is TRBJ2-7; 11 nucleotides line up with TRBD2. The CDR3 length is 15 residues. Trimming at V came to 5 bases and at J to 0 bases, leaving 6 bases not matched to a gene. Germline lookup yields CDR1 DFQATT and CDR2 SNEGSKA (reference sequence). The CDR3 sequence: CSAAGTSGNSYEQYV. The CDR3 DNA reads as TGCAGTGCTGCCGGGACTAGCGGAAACTCCTACGAGCAGTACGTC.

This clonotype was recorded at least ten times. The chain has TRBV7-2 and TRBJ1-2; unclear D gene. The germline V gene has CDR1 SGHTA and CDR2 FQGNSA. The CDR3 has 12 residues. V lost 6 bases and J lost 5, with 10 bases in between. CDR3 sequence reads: CASSTSGYGYTF. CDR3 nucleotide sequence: TGTGCCAGCAGTACCTCGGGATATGGCTACACCTTC.

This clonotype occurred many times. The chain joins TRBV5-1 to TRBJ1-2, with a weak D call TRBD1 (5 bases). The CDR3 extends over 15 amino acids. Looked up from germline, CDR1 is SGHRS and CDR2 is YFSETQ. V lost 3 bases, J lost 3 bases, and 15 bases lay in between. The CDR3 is CASSSGGGTDYGYTF. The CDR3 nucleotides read TGCGCCAGCAGCTCCGGGGGGGGGACGGACTATGGCTACACCTTC.

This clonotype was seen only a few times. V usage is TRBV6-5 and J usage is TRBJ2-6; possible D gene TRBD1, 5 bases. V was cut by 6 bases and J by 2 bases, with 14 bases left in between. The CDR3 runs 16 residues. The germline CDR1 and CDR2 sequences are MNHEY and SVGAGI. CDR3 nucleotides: TGTGCCAGCAGCCTCCTTTTAGGGGCTGGGGCCAACGTCCTGACTTTC. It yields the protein CASSLLLGAGANVLTF.

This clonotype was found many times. The CDR3: CASSYWGGAAYEQYF. The CDR3 nucleotides read TGTGCCAGCAGTTACTGGGGGGGCGCAGCCTACGAGCAGTACTTC. This sequence joins TRBV6-2 or TRBV6-3 and TRBJ2-7, with TRBD2 as a possible D gene (7 bases). Germline values: CDR1 MNHEY, CDR2 SVGEGT. The V gene lost 1 base and the J gene lost 2 bases, with 12 bases spanning the gap. The length of the CDR3 is 15 residues.

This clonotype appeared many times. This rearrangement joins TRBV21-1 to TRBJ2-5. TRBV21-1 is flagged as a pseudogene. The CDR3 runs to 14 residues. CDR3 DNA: TGTGCCAGCAGGAGGAACTGGCCCCAAGAGACCCAGTACTTC. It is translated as CASRRNWPQETQYF.

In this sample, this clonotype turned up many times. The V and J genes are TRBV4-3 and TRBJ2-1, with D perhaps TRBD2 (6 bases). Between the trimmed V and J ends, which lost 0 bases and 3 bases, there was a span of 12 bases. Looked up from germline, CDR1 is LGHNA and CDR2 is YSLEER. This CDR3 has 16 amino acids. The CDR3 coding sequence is TGCGCCAGCAGCCAAGATCCGGGGGACGACTACAATGAGCAGTTCTTC. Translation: CASSQDPGDDYNEQFF.

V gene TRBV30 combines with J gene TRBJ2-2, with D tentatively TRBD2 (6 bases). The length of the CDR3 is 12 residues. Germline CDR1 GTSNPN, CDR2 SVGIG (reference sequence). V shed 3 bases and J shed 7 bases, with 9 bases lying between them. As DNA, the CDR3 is TGTGCCTGGAGCCGGGGGAACGGGGAGCTGTTTTTT. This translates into CAWSRGNGELFF.

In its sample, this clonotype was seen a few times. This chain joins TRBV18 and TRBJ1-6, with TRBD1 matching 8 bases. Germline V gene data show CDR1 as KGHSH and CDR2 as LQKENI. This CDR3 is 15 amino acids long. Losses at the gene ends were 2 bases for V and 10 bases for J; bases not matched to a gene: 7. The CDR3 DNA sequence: TGTGCCAGCTCACCAGGGACAGGCGGCCAGTCACCCCTCCACTTT. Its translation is CASSPGTGGQSPLHF.

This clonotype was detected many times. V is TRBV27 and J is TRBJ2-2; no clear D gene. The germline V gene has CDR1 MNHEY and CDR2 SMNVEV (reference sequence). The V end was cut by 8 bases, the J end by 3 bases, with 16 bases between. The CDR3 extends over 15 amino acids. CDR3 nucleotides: TGTGCCAGCGGAAAGCCTGACGAGTACACCGGGGAGCTGTTTTTT. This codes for CASGKPDEYTGELFF.

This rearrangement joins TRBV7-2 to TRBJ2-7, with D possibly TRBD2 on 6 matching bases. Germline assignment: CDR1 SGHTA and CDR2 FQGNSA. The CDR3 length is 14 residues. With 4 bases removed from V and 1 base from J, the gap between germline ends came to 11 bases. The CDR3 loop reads CASSSGTPSYEQYF. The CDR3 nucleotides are TGTGCCAGCAGCTCCGGGACTCCATCCTACGAGCAGTACTTC.

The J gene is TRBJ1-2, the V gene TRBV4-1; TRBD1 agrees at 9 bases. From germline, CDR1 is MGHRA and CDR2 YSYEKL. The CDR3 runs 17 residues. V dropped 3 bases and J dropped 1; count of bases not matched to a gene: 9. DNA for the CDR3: TGCGCCAGCAGCCACCTCGCACGGGACAGGGTTAACTATGGCTACACCTTC. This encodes CASSHLARDRVNYGYTF.

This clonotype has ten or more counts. The CDR3 loop is CASVRGHNEQFF. Here the CDR3 DNA reads TGCGCCTCAGTTCGGGGCCACAATGAGCAGTTCTTC. The J gene is TRBJ2-1, the V gene TRBV23-1; D assignment may be TRBD1 or TRBD2 (5 bases each). TRBV23-1 is filed as an ORF, its function uncertain. The V end lost 11 bases, the J end lost 5 bases, and 13 bases lay between the germline ends. The CDR3 runs 12 residues.

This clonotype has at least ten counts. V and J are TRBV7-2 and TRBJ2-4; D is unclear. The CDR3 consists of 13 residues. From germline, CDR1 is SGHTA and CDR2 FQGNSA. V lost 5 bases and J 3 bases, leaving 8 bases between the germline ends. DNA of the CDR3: TGTGCCAGCAGCCCCCCCGGCAAAAACATTCAGTACTTC. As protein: CASSPPGKNIQYF.